A single TCR beta chain is shown here with its context. The data originate from a study of blood T cell repertoires in COVID-19. Study summary: Sites in the United States, Italy and Spain provided acute and convalescent COVID-19 samples. Sample material is recorded as cDNA or gDNA derived from T cells, B-cell-depleted T cells, or PBMCs.

CDR1 and CDR2 (germline): SQVTM, ANQGSEA. This CDR3 is 14 amino acids long. Per the authors' pipeline: Reference gene primer amplification in the assay estimated nucleated cell counts. Profiling relied on immunoSEQ multiplex PCR, and the TCRdb table lists in-frame clones only, not all of them. V and J calls and clone size come straight from that table; D and trimming were deduced from the DNA. Counted here are 75,000 or so clones, 88% occurring once; the ten biggest clones make up 7% to 8%. The sequence derives from an older man with acute or convalescent COVID-19. The V and J genes are TRBV29-1 and TRBJ2-3, with TRBD2 identical over 9 bases. The sequencing sample was made of peripheral blood. The CDR3 coding sequence is TGCAGTGCCCTAGCGGGGACGAGCACAGATACGCAGTATTTT. Translation gives CSALAGTSTDTQYF.